A selection of T cell receptor beta chains follows, all from one sample in a study of identifying expanded T cells in peripheral blood. Using immunoSEQ multiplex PCR, the repertoire was profiled, and TCRdb retains in-frame clones only, with some absent. The repertoire holds some 54,000 clones, with around 82% as singletons. Sequencing was performed on blood. These receptors were taken from a person aged 18-70 years in good health. The CDR3 runs from the conserved cysteine through the conserved F or W. D genes are given only for firm matches. Clone size is stated in some rows and not others, as once, few, many or a class when expanded.

TRBD1,once,TRBJ2-2,TRBV5-4,CASSLQTGERGELFF,TGTGCCAGCAGCTTGCAGACAGGGGAGCGCGGGGAGCTGTTTTTT
.,once,TRBJ2-7,TRBV5-1,CASSADGLISYEQYF,TGCGCCAGCAGCGCGGACGGCCTCATCTCCTACGAGCAGTACTTC
.,.,TRBJ1-1,TRBV2,CASSEGRPEAFF,TGTGCCAGCAGTGAGGGGAGGCCTGAAGCTTTCTTT
.,once,TRBJ1-3,TRBV5-4,CASSFGSLNSGNTIYF,TGTGCCAGCAGCTTCGGCAGCCTAAACTCTGGAAACACCATATATTTT
TRBD2,.,TRBJ2-3,TRBV6-5,CASSPGGTTDTQYF,TGTGCCAGCAGCCCCGGGGGGACTACAGATACGCAGTATTTT
TRBD1,.,TRBJ2-3,TRBV6-6,CASIDRGASTDTQYF,TGTGCCAGCATTGACAGGGGAGCGAGCACAGATACGCAGTATTTT
TRBD2,.,TRBJ2-2,TRBV6-1,CASKALGRGELFF,TGTGCCAGCAAGGCCCTCGGGAGGGGGGAGCTGTTTTTT
.,.,TRBJ2-1,TRBV11-2,CASSLETAQVYYNEQFF,TGTGCCAGCAGCTTAGAGACGGCACAGGTTTATTACAATGAGCAGTTCTTC
TRBD1,.,TRBJ2-5,TRBV5-4,CASSGMTGGRVGTQYF,TGTGCCAGCAGCGGAATGACAGGGGGCAGGGTGGGGACCCAGTACTTC
.,.,TRBJ1-2,TRBV19,CASSRTEGSNYGYTF,TGTGCCAGTAGTAGGACGGAAGGTTCTAACTATGGCTACACCTTC
TRBD1,.,TRBJ1-6,TRBV5-6,CASSTNTGQRDSPLHF,TGTGCCAGCAGCACTAATACGGGACAGAGGGATTCACCCCTCCACTTT
TRBD1,few,TRBJ1-2,TRBV10-1,CASSEDRAYGYTF,TGCGCCAGCAGTGAGGACAGGGCCTACGGCTACACCTTC
TRBD2,once,TRBJ2-3,TRBV6-1,CASRGGRKDTQYF,TGTGCCAGCAGGGGCGGGAGGAAAGATACGCAGTATTTT
.,.,TRBJ1-2,TRBV6-6,CASSPQTGDGYTF,TGTGCCAGCAGTCCCCAGACTGGGGATGGCTACACCTTC
TRBD2,.,TRBJ2-5,TRBV11-2,CASGGRGRETQYF,TGTGCCAGCGGCGGGAGGGGCCGAGAGACCCAGTACTTC
.,.,TRBJ2-5,TRBV12-5,CASGLRGLEETQYF,TGTGCTAGTGGTTTGCGGGGCTTGGAAGAGACCCAGTACTTC
.,.,TRBJ2-5,TRBV2,CASSEASARGGTSRQETQYF,TGTGCCAGCAGTGAAGCTTCAGCTCGGGGCGGGACCTCCAGACAAGAGACCCAGTACTTC
.,.,TRBJ2-1,TRBV4-2,CASSQDWRGQGGNEQFF,TGTGCCAGCAGCCAAGATTGGAGAGGGCAGGGGGGCAATGAGCAGTTCTTC
TRBD2,.,TRBJ2-3,TRBV7-8,CASSLVPAGVTDTQYF,TGTGCCAGCAGCTTAGTTCCAGCGGGAGTAACAGATACGCAGTATTTT
TRBD1,.,TRBJ1-1,TRBV11-2,CASSFRQGATEAFF,TGTGCCAGCAGCTTTAGACAGGGGGCCACTGAAGCTTTCTTT
TRBD1,.,TRBJ2-3,TRBV20-1,CSGQGPDTQYF,TGCAGTGGACAGGGGCCAGATACGCAGTATTTT
TRBD1,.,TRBJ2-4,TRBV10-2,CATWGTGYLIQYF,TGCGCCACTTGGGGGACAGGCTATCTCATTCAGTACTTC
TRBD1,.,TRBJ2-7,TRBV11-2,CASSLIRGQGEQYF,TGTGCCAGCAGCTTAATCAGGGGGCAAGGCGAGCAGTACTTC
.,.,TRBJ2-2,TRBV4-2,CASSLMGGANTGELFF,TGTGCCAGCAGCCTCATGGGCGGGGCGAACACCGGGGAGCTGTTTTTT
.,.,TRBJ2-1,TRBV7-6,CASSFTLTHEQFF,TGTGCCAGCAGCTTCACTCTAACCCATGAGCAGTTCTTC
.,.,TRBJ1-2,TRBV9,CASSVEPTGEGYTF,TGTGCCAGCAGCGTAGAGCCGACCGGAGAAGGCTACACCTTC
.,.,TRBJ2-6,TRBV29-1,CSVDLDSSGANVLTF,TGCAGCGTTGACTTAGACAGCTCTGGGGCCAACGTCCTGACTTTC
.,.,TRBJ2-1,TRBV5-8,CASSLEGETGYNEQFF,TGTGCCAGCAGCTTGGAGGGTGAGACCGGGTACAATGAGCAGTTCTTC
.,.,TRBJ1-1,TRBV7-3,CASSLTLGGTTEAFF,TGTGCCAGCAGCTTAACCCTAGGGGGAACCACTGAAGCTTTCTTT
TRBD2,few,TRBJ2-4,TRBV6-1,CASSSPLAGGGIQYF,TGTGCCAGCAGTTCCCCACTAGCGGGGGGAGGCATTCAGTACTTC
.,.,TRBJ2-1,TRBV7-9,CASSLLVGVEQFF,TGTGCCAGCAGCCTCTTGGTAGGCGTCGAGCAGTTCTTC
.,few,TRBJ1-5,TRBV6-4,CASKSGGNQPQHF,TGTGCCAGCAAAAGTGGAGGCAATCAGCCCCAGCATTTT
.,few,TRBJ1-1,TRBV29-1,CSVEASRGGEAFF,TGCAGCGTTGAAGCTTCGAGGGGAGGGGAAGCTTTCTTT
.,.,TRBJ2-5,TRBV20-1,CSAQKETQYF,TGCAGTGCTCAAAAAGAGACCCAGTACTTC
.,once,TRBJ1-3,TRBV6-5,CASSYTQGPGNTIYF,TGTGCCAGCAGTTACACGCAAGGGCCTGGAAACACCATATATTTT
TRBD2,.,TRBJ2-2,TRBV14,CASRRGLAGPTGELFF,TGTGCCAGCAGACGTGGACTAGCGGGACCAACCGGGGAGCTGTTTTTT
TRBD2,.,TRBJ2-4,TRBV9,CASSVEGGTRIDIQYF,TGTGCCAGCAGCGTAGAGGGTGGGACTAGAATTGACATTCAGTACTTC
.,.,TRBJ2-3,TRBV21-1,CASTPGGDTQYF,TGTGCCAGCACCCCCGGGGGAGATACGCAGTATTTT
.,.,TRBJ1-4,TRBV5-1,CASSLGPGIGTNEKLFF,TGCGCCAGCAGCTTGGGTCCGGGGATAGGCACTAATGAAAAACTGTTTTTT
TRBD1,few,TRBJ2-2,TRBV6-8,CASTRGLYTGELFF,TGTGCCAGCACTAGGGGGCTTTACACCGGGGAGCTGTTTTTT
.,.,TRBJ2-3,TRBV7-2,CASSLARSNARADTQYF,TGTGCCAGCAGCTTAGCGCGGAGTAATGCAAGAGCAGATACGCAGTATTTT
.,.,TRBJ2-5,TRBV19,CASSTPETQYF,TGTGCCAGTAGTACCCCTGAGACCCAGTACTTC
.,.,TRBJ1-6,TRBV7-2,CASSFRGLLHF,TGTGCCAGCAGCTTCCGCGGTCTCCTCCACTTT
.,.,TRBJ1-1,TRBV7-6,CASSARLNTEAFF,TGTGCCAGCAGCGCCCGCCTGAACACTGAAGCTTTCTTT
TRBD2,.,TRBJ2-1,TRBV5-4,CASSLAGGPNEQFF,TGTGCCAGCAGCTTGGCGGGGGGGCCGAATGAGCAGTTCTTC
TRBD1,.,TRBJ2-5,TRBV7-2,CASSFNRGMTETQYF,TGTGCCAGCAGCTTTAACAGGGGAATGACAGAGACCCAGTACTTC
TRBD1,.,TRBJ1-2,TRBV7-3,CASSDRTGTGGYTF,TGTGCCAGCAGCGACAGGACAGGGACTGGTGGCTACACCTTC